The source of this T cell receptor beta chain is a study of OX40 agonist ivuxolimab in advanced cancers. Generated by immunoSEQ multiplex PCR, the TCRdb table keeps only in-frame clones and is missing some. The sample lists roughly 46,000 clones, about 91% seen once, with over 4.5% in the top ten. The CDR3 is made up of 18 amino acids. Germline values: CDR1 MNHEY, CDR2 SMNVEV (reference sequence). V dropped 7 bases and J dropped 5 bases, with 29 bases sitting between them. This clonotype was obtained from an adult with an advanced solid tumor such as melanoma, head and neck, liver or kidney cancer. The sequences come from CD4+ or CD8+ T cells sorted from blood, collected in a trial of the OX40 agonist ivuxolimab. V is TRBV27 and J is TRBJ2-5; D is perhaps TRBD2 (5 bases). As DNA, the CDR3 is TGTGCCAGCACTTTCGACGAGACGCGGGCGCCGATGGGGGAGACCCAGTACTTC. Encoded protein: CASTFDETRAPMGETQYF.